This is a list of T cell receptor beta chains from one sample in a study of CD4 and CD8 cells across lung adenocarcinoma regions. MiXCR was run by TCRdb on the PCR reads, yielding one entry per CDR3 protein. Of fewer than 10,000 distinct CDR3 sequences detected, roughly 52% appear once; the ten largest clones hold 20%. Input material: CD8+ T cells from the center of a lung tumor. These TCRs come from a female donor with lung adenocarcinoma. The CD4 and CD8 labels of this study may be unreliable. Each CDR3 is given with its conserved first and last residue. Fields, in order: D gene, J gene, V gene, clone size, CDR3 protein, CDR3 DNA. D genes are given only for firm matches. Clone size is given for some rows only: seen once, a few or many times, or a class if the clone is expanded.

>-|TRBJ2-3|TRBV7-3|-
CASSLMGPGPCATDTQYF
TGTGCCAGCAGTCTTATGGGACCGGGGCCCTGCGCCACAGATACGCAGTACTTT
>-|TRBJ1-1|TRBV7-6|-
CASSLAPQLNTEAFF
TGTGCCAGCAGCTTAGCGCCTCAGCTGAACACTGAAGCTTTCTTT
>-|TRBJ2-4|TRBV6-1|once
CASLGGLAKNIQYF
TGTGCCAGCCTCGGGGGACTAGCCAAAAACATTCAGTACTTC
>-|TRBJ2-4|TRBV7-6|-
CASSSLKGGGRDQKIQYF
TGTGCCAGCAGCTCCCTTAAGGGAGGAGGGCGAGACCAAAAGATCCAGTACTTC
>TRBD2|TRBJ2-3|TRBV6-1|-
CASRSASGACNDAQYF
TGTGCCAGCAGATCGGCTAGCGGAGCGTGCAACGATGCGCAGTACTTT
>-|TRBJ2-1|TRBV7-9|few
CASSLVGYEQFF
TGTGCCAGCAGCTTAGTCGGCTACGAGCAGTTCTTC
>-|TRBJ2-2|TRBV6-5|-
CASSYQGNTGELFF
TGTGCCAGCAGTTACCAGGGGAACACCGGGGAGCTGTTTTTT
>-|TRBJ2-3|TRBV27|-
CARGLCATNTQYF
TGTGCCAGGGGGCTCTGTGCCACGAATACGCAGTATTTC
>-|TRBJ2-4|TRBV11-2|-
CARSFGGGAKNTQYF
-
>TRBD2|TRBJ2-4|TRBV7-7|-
CASSLASRRTGGGGGRAKEIQYF
TGTGCTAGCAGCTTAGCCTCGAGAAGGACCGGGGGGGGCGGGGGCCGTGCCAAAGAGATCCAGTACTTC
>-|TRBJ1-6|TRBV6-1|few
CASSEAFDLPLHF
TGTGCCAGCAGTGAAGCATTCGATCTGCCCCTCCACTTT
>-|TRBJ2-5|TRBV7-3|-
CASSVTLSKDTQYF
TGTGCCAGCAGCGTGACCCTGAGCAAAGATACCCAGTACTTC
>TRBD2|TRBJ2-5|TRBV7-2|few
CASSQGGGRGAPEVQQYF
TGTGCCAGCAGCCAAGGAGGCGGGCGGGGGGCCCCCGAGGTGCAGCAGTACTTC
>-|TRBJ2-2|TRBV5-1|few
CASSFTGLPGELFF
TGCGCCAGCAGCTTTACAGGGCTGCCCGGGGAGCTGTTTTTT
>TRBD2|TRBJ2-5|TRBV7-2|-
CASSPIRLARETQYF
TGTGCCAGCAGCCCCATCCGACTAGCGCGAGAGACCCAGTACTTC
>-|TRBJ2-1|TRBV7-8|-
CASSLGGDRAHNEQFF
TGTGCCAGCAGCCTCGGGGGCGACAGGGCTCACAATGAGCAGTTCTTC
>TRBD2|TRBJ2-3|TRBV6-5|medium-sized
CASSYSPGPGGDTQYF
TGTGCCAGCAGTTACTCCCCGGGGCCGGGGGGAGATACGCAGTATTTT
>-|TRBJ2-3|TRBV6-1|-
CASSELGRQNTGTQYF
TGTGCCAGCAGTGAGCTCGGGAGACAGAACACCGGTACGCAGTATTTT
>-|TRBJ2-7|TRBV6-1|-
CASSGRTGTGWADTQYF
TGTGCCAGCAGTGGACGGACGGGGACGGGGTGGGCAGATACGCAGTACTTC
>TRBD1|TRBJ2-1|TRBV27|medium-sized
CASSYQGTGVYNEQFF
TGTGCCAGCAGTTACCAGGGGACAGGGGTCTACAATGAGCAGTTCTTC
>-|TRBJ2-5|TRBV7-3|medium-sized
CASSSVGGETQYF
TGTGCCAGCAGTTCAGTGGGGGGCGAGACCCAGTACTTC
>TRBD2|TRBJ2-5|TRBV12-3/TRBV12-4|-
CASSRSEREGNNEQYF
TGTGCCAGCAGTAGATCTGAACGGGAGGGTAACAATGAGCAGTACTTC
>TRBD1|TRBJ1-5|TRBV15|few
CATSLRTGGFINQPQHF
TGTGCCACCAGCTTGCGGACAGGGGGCTTCATCAATCAGCCCCAGCATTTT
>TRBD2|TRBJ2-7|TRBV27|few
CASSSQYSGTSGARSYNEQYF
TGTGCCAGCAGTTCCCAATATAGCGGGACTAGCGGGGCGCGGTCCTACAATGAGCAGTACTTC
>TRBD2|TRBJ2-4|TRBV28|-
CASCRGGAGGLTQNTQYF
TGTGCCAGTTGTCGGGGGGGAGCGGGGGGCCTAACCCAAAACACTCAGTACTTC
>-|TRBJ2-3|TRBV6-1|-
CGIWGVWSTDTQYF
TGTGGCATCTGGGGAGTGTGGAGCACAGATACGCAGTATTTT
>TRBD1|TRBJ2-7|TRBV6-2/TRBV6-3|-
CASSSPRDRGLYEQYF
TGTGCCAGCAGTTCGCCTCGGGACAGGGGCCTATACGAGCAGTACTTC
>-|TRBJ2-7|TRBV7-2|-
CASSPRWLRGEQYF
TGTGCCAGCAGCCCAAGATGGCTCCGGGGCGAGCAGTACTTC
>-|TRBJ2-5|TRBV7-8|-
CASAWAGGRDTDTQYF
TGTGCCAGCGCGTGGGCCGGCGGCCGTGACACAGATACCCAGTACTTC
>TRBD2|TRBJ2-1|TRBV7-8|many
CASSSRTSGGVSSYEQFF
TGTGCCAGCAGCTCACGGACTAGCGGGGGGGTAAGCTCCTACGAGCAGTTCTTC
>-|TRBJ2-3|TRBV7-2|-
CAGTGVGNTDTQYF
TGTGCGGGGACCGGCGTAGGTAACACAGATACCCAGTATTTT
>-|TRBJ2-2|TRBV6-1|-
CASMGLGTENTGEQFF
TGTGCCAGCATGGGCCTCGGGACTGAGAACACCGGTGAGCAGTTTTTT
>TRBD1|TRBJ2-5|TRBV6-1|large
CASSGDSPWGETQYF
TGTGCCAGCAGTGGGGACAGCCCCTGGGGAGAGACCCAGTACTTC
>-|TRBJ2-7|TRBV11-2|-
CGRGFGGGAQETQYF
TGTGGCAGGGGGTTCGGGGGGGGTGCCCAAGAGACGCAGTACTTC
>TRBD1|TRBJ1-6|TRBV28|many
CASSSRTGIFSPLHF
TGTGCCAGCAGTTCGAGGACAGGGATTTTTTCACCCCTCCACTTT
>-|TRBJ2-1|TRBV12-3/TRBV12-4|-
CASSLDLSGNEQFF
TGTGCCAGCAGTTTAGACCTCTCAGGGAATGAGCAGTTCTTC
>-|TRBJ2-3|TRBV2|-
CASSANKKLARTDTQYF
TGTGCCAGCAGTGCCAATAAAAAACTAGCCCGCACAGATACGCAGTATTTT
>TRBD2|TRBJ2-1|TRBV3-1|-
CASSHVSGAYNEQFF
TGTGCCAGCAGCCACGTGAGCGGGGCCTACAATGAGCAGTTCTTC
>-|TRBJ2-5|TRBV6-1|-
CASSERLGGRDPETQYF
TGTGCCAGCAGTGAGCGGCTCGGGGGCCGGGACCCAGAGACCCAGTACTTC
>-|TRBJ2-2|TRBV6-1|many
CASGLLSTGELFF
TGTGCCAGCGGCCTACTTTCCACCGGGGAGCTGTTTTTT
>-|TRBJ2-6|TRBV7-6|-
CASSSLKGAGAGTNIQSF
TGTGCCAGCAGCTCCCTTAAGGGAGCAGGCGCAGGGACCAACATCCAGTCCTTC
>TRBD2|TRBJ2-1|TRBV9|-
CASSVDSSRGSSYEQFF
TGTGCCAGCAGCGTAGATTCCTCGCGCGGGAGCAGCTACGAGCAGTTCTTC
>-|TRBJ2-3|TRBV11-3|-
CAGSFGLADKDTQYF
TGTGCCGGCAGCTTCGGGCTCGCGGACAAAGATACCCAGTATTTC
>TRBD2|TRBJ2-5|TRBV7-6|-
CAGSCAGGGGHDKETQYF
TGTGCGGGCAGTTGTGCGGGGGGCGGGGGCCATGACAAAGAGACCCAGTACTTC
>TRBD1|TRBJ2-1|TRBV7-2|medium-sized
CASSSGTGIFQFF
TGTGCCAGCAGCTCCGGGACAGGGATTTTTCAGTTCTTC
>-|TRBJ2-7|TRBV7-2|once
CATGPWAKDTQYF
TGTGCCACGGGGCCGTGGGCCAAAGACACGCAGTACTTC
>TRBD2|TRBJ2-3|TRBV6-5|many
CASSYGDLGGDTQYF
TGTGCCAGCAGTTACGGAGATTTGGGGGGGGATACGCAGTATTTT
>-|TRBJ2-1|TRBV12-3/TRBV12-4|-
CASSITAGNEQFF
TGTGCCAGCAGTATCACCGCCGGGAATGAGCAGTTCTTC
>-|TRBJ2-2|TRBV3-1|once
CASSPGQGLFF
TGTGCCAGCAGCCCAGGACAAGGGCTGTTTTTT
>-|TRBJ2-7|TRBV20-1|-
CSAITGPIYEQYF
TGCAGTGCTATCACAGGGCCTATCTACGAGCAGTACTTC
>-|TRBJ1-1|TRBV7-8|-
CASSFGDTEAFF
TGTGCCAGCAGCTTCGGGGATACTGAAGCTTTCTTT
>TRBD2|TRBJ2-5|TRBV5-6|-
CASSRRGGGPPGQETQYF
TGTGCCAGCAGCCGTCGGGGGGGGGGGCCCCCCGGCCAAGAGACCCAGTACTTC
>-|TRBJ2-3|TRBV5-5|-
CASSLEDADTQYF
TGTGCCAGCAGCTTGGAGGACGCAGATACGCAGTATTTT
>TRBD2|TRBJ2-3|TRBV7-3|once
CASSPNAGGVPDTQYF
TGTGCCAGCAGCCCTAACGCGGGGGGGGTCCCAGATACGCAGTATTTC
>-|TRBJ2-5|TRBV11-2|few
CARGFGGGPLDTQYF
TGTGCCAGGGGCTTCGGGGGCGGGCCCCTAGATACCCAGTACTTC
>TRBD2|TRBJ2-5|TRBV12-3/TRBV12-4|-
CASSVAGGQETQYF
TGTGCCAGCAGTGTAGCGGGAGGCCAAGAGACCCAGTACTTC
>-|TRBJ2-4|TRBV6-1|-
CASGAANTQYF
TGTGCCAGTGGAGCGGCAAACACTCAGTACTTC
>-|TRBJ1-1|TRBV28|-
CASSLAGSNTEAFF
TGTGCCAGCAGCCTGGCGGGCTCGAACACTGAAGCTTTCTTT
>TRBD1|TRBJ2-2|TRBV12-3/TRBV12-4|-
CASSPLGNTGELYF
TGTGCGAGCAGTCCCCTTGGGAACACAGGGGAGCTGTATTTT